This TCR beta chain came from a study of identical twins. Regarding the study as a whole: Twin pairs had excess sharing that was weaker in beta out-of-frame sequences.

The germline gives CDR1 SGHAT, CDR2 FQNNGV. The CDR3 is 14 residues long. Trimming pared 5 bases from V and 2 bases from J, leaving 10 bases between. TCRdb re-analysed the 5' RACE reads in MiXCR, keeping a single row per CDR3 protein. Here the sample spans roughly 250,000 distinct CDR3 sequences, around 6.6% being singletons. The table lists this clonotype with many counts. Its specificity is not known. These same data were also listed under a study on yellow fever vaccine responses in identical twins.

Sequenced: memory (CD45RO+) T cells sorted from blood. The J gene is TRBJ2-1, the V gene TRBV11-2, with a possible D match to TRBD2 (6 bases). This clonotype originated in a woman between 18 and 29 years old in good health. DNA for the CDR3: TGTGCCAGCAGCCGGACTAAGACCTACAATGAGCAGTTCTTC. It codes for CASSRTKTYNEQFF.